This TCR beta chain came from a study of response to subunit inactivated influenza vaccine. TCRdb re-derived calls from the RT-PCR reads in MiXCR, one entry per CDR3 protein. The data contain roughly 520,000 distinct CDR3 sequences, about 25% of them seen just once; the ten biggest clones take up under 2.5%. Per germline, CDR1 LGHDT and CDR2 YNNKEL (reference sequence). Trimming removed 4 bases from V and 4 bases from J; junction bases left unmatched: 5. This CDR3 is built from 15 residues. This clonotype was seen more than once but under ten times. This clonotype was obtained from a man aged 50-59 years who received an inactivated influenza vaccine. The chain is built from TRBV3-1 and TRBJ2-1, with 9 bases identical to TRBD2. Specimen: CD4+ T cells sorted from PBMCs, collected more than 4 days after vaccination. CDR3 protein: CASSPAGGFYNEQFF. The CDR3 nucleotides read TGTGCCAGCAGCCCCGCGGGGGGGTTTTACAATGAGCAGTTCTTC.